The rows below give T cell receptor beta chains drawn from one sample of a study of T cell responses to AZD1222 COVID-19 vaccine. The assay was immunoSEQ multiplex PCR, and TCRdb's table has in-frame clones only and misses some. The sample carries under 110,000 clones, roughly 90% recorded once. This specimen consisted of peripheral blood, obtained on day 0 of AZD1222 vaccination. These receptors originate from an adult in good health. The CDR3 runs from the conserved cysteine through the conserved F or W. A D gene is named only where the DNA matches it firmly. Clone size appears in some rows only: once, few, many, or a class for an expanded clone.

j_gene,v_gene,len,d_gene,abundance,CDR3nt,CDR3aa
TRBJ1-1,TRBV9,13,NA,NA,TGTGCCAGCAGCGCCTCCTACGCCACTGAAGCTTTCTTT,CASSASYATEAFF
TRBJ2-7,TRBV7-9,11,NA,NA,TGTGCCAGCAGCCAACAGTACGAGCAGTACTTC,CASSQQYEQYF
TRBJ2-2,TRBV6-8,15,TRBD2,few,TGTGCCAGCAGTCGAGGGACTAGCAGGACCGGGGAGCTGTTTTTT,CASSRGTSRTGELFF
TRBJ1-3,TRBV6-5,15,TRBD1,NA,TGTGCCAGCAGTTACGACAGGGGGGATGGAAACACCATATATTTT,CASSYDRGDGNTIYF
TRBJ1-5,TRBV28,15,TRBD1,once,TGTGCCAGCAGACTCGGACAGGGCATAAATCAGCCCCAGCATTTT,CASRLGQGINQPQHF
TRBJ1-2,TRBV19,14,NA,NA,TGTGCCACCAGCCACAACCCACTTAACTATGGCTACACCTTC,CATSHNPLNYGYTF
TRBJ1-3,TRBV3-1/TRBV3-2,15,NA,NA,TGTGCCAGCAGCCCTAGGACTGATCTCGGAAACACCATATATTTT,CASSPRTDLGNTIYF
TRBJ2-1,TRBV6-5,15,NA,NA,TGTGCCAGCAGCCGCACGGGACTCTTTAACAATGAGCAGTTCTTC,CASSRTGLFNNEQFF
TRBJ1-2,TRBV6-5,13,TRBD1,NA,TGTGCCAGCAGTTACACAGGGGACTATGGCTACACCTTC,CASSYTGDYGYTF
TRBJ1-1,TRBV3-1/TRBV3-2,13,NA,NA,TGTGCCAGCAGCCAAGGGGCTAGACCTGAAGCTTTCTTT,CASSQGARPEAFF
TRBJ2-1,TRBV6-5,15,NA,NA,TGTGCCAGCAGAGTACTAGGACTCTCCTACAATGAGCAGTTCTTC,CASRVLGLSYNEQFF
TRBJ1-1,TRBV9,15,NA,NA,TGTGCCAGCAGCGTAGCCCCCAACACCCGCCATGAAGCTTTCTTT,CASSVAPNTRHEAFF
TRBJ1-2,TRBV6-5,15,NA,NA,TGTGCCAGCAGTTACTCCCAAACGGGTAGCTATGGCTACACCTTC,CASSYSQTGSYGYTF
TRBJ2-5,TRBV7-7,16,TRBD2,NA,TGTGCCAGCAGCGCTAGAGCCCGACTAGCGGGAGAGACCCAGTACTTC,CASSARARLAGETQYF
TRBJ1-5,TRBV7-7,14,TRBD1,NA,TGTGCCAGCAGTACAGGGGGCAGGGGTCAGCCCCAGCATTTT,CASSTGGRGQPQHF
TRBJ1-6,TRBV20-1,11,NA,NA,TGCAGTCGTGGACTAAATTCACCCCTCCACTTT,CSRGLNSPLHF
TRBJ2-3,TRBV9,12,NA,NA,TGTGCCAGCAGCGTAGTTGTAGATACGCAGTATTTT,CASSVVVDTQYF
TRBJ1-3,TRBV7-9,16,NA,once,TGTGCCAGCAGCTTAGTGCGACAGAGCTCTGGAAACACCATATATTTT,CASSLVRQSSGNTIYF
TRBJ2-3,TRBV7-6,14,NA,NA,TGTGCCAGCAGCTTATATCGGGGCACAGATACGCAGTATTTT,CASSLYRGTDTQYF
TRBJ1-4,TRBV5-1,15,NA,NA,TGCGCCAGCAGCCCCCAAGGCTGGGGCTCTGAAAAACTGTTTTTT,CASSPQGWGSEKLFF
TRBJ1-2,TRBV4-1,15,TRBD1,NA,TGCGCCAGCAGCCCAGGGACAGCAAGTAACTATGGCTACACCTTC,CASSPGTASNYGYTF
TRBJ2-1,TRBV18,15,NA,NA,TGTGCCAGCTCACCGAGGGGATCAGCGGCAAATGAGCAGTTCTTC,CASSPRGSAANEQFF
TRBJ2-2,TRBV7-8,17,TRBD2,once,TGTGCCAGCAGCTTAGCTTTAGCGGGAGGAAACACCGGGGAGCTGTTTTTT,CASSLALAGGNTGELFF
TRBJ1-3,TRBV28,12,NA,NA,TGTGCCAGCAGGCTGACGGGAAACACCATATATTTT,CASRLTGNTIYF
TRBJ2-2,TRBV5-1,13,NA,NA,TGCGCCAGCAGCTTGCAAAACACCGAGGAGCTGTTTTTT,CASSLQNTEELFF
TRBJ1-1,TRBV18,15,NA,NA,TGTGCCAGCTCACCATCTCAGGGAGAGAACACTGAAGCTTTCTTT,CASSPSQGENTEAFF
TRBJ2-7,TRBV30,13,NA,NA,TGTGCCTGGAGTGCAGGAAACCCATACGAGCAGTACTTC,CAWSAGNPYEQYF
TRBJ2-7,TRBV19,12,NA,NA,TGTGCCAGTAGTACCCAGAACTACGAGCAGTACTTC,CASSTQNYEQYF
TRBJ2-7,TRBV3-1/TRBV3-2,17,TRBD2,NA,TGTGCCAGCAGCGGACCTCCTACGCGGGAGGGCCTGTACGAGCAGTACTTC,CASSGPPTREGLYEQYF
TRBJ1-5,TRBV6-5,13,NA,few,TGTGCCAGTCATGGGGTCCGCAATCAGCCCCAGCATTTT,CASHGVRNQPQHF
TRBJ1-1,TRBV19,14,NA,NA,TGTGCCAGTTTTCGGGCGTCCGGGAACACTGAAGCTTTCTTT,CASFRASGNTEAFF
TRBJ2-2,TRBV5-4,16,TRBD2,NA,TGTGCCAGCAGCCCCGGGACTAGCGGGATTACCGGGGAGCTGTTTTTT,CASSPGTSGITGELFF
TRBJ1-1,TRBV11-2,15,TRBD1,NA,TGTGCCAGCAGGCCAGGACAGGGGTGGAACACTGAAGCTTTCTTT,CASRPGQGWNTEAFF